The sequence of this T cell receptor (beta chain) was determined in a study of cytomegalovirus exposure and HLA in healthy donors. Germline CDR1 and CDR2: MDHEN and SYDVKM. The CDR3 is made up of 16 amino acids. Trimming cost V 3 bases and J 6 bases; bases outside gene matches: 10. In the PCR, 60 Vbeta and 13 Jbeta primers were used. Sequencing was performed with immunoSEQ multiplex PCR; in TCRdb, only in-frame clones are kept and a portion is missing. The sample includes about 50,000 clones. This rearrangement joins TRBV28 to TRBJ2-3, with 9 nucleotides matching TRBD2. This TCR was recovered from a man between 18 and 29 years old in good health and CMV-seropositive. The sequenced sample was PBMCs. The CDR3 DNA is TGTGCCAGCAGTTTCGCAGCGGGAGGCCCCAGGGATACGCAGTATTTT. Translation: CASSFAAGGPRDTQYF. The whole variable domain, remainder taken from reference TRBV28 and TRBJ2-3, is DVKVTQSSRYLVKRTGEKVFLECVQDMDHENMFWYRQDPGLGLRLIYFSYDVKMKEKGDIPEGYSVSREKKERFSLILESASTNQTSMYLCASSFAAGGPRDTQYFGPGTRLTVL.